This T cell receptor beta chain was identified in a study of T-cell memory formation after mild COVID-19. Turning to the study itself: TCR clusters were largely donor specific. Study-wide points: While clones contracting from day 15 to 85 were balanced between CD4 and CD8, later expanders leaned CD4+. A subset of responding clones appeared in pre-infection memory, suggesting cross-reactive memory joined. Largely, contracting CD4+ clones fell within CM and EM, and contracting CD8+ clones within EMRA.

On this clonotype: Its antigen is not known.

This CDR3 spans 19 amino acids. V trimming: 6 bases; J trimming: 2 bases; junction bases outside the gene matches: 14. TCRdb passed the 5' RACE reads through MiXCR, listing each CDR3 protein once. The data show fewer than 250,000 distinct CDR3 sequences, over 15% seen once. The sequenced sample was PBMCs or a T cell subset sorted from them (not recorded which). This clonotype originated in an adult woman who had mild COVID-19 (a few samples of this study predate the infection). Cell type and time point are not known. V usage is TRBV12-3 or TRBV12-4 and J usage is TRBJ2-3; 13 positions agree with TRBD2. CDR3 nucleotide sequence: TGTGCCAGCAGCTTGCACCGACTAGCGGGGGGCTTAGCCACAGATACGCAGTATTTT. It translates to CASSLHRLAGGLATDTQYF.